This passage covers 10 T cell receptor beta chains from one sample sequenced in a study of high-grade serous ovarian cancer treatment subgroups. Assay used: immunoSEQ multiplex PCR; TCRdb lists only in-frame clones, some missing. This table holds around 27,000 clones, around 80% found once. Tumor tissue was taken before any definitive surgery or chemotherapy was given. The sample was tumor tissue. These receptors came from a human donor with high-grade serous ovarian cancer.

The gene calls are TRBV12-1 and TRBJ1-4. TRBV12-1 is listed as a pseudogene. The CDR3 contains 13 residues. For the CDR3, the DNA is TGTGCCAGCAGCTTCCCAACTAATGAAAAACTGTTTTTT. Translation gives CASSFPTNEKLFF.

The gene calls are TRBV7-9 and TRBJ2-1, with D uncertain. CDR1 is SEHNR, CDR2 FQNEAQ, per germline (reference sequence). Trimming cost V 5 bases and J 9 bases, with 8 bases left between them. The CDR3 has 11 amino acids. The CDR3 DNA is TGTGCCAGCAGCCTAGGTGGTGAGCAGTTCTTC. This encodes CASSLGGEQFF.

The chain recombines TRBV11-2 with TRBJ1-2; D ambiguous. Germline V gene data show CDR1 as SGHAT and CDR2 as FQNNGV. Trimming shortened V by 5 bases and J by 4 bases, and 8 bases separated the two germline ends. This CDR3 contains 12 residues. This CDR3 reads CASSQVPYGYTF. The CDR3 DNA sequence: TGTGCCAGCAGCCAGGTACCCTATGGCTACACCTTC. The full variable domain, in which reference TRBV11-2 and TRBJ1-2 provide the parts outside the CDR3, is EAGVAQSPRYKIIEKRQSVAFWCNPISGHATLYWYQQILGQGPKLLIQFQNNGVVDDSQLPKDRFSAERLKGVDSTLKIQPAKLEDSAVYLCASSQVPYGYTFGSGTRLTVV.

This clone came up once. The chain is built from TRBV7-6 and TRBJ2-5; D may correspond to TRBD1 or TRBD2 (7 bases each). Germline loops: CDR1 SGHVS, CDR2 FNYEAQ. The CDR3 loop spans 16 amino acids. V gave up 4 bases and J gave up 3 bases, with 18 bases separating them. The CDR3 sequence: CASSSQGGGHEETQYF. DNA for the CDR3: TGTGCCAGCAGCTCCCAGGGGGGGGGACATGAAGAGACCCAGTACTTC.

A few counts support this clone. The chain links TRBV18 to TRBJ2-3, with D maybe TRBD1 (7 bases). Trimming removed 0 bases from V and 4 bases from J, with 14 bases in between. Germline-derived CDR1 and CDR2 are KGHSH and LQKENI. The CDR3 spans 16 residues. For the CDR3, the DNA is TGTGCCAGCTCACCACCGACAGGGAGGACGGCAGATACGCAGTATTTT. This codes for CASSPPTGRTADTQYF.

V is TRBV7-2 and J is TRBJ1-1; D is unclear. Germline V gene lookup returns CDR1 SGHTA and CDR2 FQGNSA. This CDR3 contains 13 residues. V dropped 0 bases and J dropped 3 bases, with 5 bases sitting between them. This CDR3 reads CASSLAGYTEAFF. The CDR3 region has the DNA TGTGCCAGCAGCTTAGCAGGGTACACTGAAGCTTTCTTT.

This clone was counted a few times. The CDR3 DNA sequence: TGTGCCAGCAGGGTTCCCCCCGGAGGAGGTACGCGCAATCAGCCCCAGCATTTT. Translation: CASRVPPGGGTRNQPQHF. The rearrangement joins TRBV28 to TRBJ1-5; D ambiguous. Deletions cut 6 bases from V and 2 bases from J, with 23 bases between. This CDR3 region has 18 residues. From germline, CDR1 is MDHEN and CDR2 SYDVKM. The whole variable domain, filled in from reference TRBV28 and TRBJ1-5, reads DVKVTQSSRYLVKRTGEKVFLECVQDMDHENMFWYRQDPGLGLRLIYFSYDVKMKEKGDIPEGYSVSREKKERFSLILESASTNQTSMYLCASRVPPGGGTRNQPQHFGDGTRLSIL.

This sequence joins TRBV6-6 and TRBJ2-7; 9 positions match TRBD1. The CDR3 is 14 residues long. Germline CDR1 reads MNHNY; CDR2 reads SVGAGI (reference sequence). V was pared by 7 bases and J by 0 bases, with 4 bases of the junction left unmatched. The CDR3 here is CASKGQGFSYEQYF. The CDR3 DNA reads TGTGCCAGCAAAGGACAGGGGTTCTCCTACGAGCAGTACTTC.

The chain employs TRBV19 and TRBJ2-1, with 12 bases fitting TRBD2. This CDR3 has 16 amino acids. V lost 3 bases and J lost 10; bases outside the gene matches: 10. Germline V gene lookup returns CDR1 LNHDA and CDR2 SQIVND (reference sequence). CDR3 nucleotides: TGTGCCAGTAGTATCACGCCGGGACTAGCGGGCTACGAGCAGTTCTTC. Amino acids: CASSITPGLAGYEQFF.

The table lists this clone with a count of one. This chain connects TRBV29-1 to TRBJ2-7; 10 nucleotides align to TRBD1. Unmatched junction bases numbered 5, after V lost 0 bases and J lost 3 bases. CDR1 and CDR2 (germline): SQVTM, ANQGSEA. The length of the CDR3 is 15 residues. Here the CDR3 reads CSVEEGTGEDYEQYF. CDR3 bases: TGCAGCGTTGAAGAGGGGACAGGGGAGGACTACGAGCAGTACTTC.